This TCR beta chain was captured by sequencing in a study of cytomegalovirus exposure and HLA in healthy donors. Overall study results and limits: Previously analyzed data showed that most TCR beta V segments were productive at a frequency of about 90% or about 30%. Later analysis demonstrated an association between a missense DCLRE1C variant and TCR beta V- and J-gene trimming.

Trimming left V 6 bases short and J 3 bases short, with 14 bases between. The CDR3 loop spans 14 amino acids. Per germline, CDR1 MGHDK and CDR2 SYGVNS. The PCR was carried out with 60 Vbeta primers and 13 Jbeta primers. TCRdb's table, derived via immunoSEQ multiplex PCR, lists solely in-frame clones and lacks some. In the table there are some 94,000 clones, roughly 69% of which are singletons. Comments on this clone: The antigen is not known.

The specimen sequenced was PBMCs. V and J are TRBV25-1 and TRBJ1-1; D may be TRBD1 (6 bases). This sequence originates from a man in his fifties in good health and CMV-seronegative. As DNA, the CDR3 is TGTGCCAGCAGACTAACAGGGCAGTACACTGAAGCTTTCTTT. Protein product: CASRLTGQYTEAFF.